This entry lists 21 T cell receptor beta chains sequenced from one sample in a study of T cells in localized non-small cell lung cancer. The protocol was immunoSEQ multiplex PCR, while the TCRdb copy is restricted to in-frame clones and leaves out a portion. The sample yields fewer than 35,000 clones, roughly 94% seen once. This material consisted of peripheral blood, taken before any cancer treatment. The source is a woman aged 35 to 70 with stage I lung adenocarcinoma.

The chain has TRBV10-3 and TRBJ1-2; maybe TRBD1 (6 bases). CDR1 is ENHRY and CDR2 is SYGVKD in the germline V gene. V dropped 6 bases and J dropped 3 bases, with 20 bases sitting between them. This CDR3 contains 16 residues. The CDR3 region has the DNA TGTGCCATCAGCGAAGGGGGAACAAAAACCTACTATGGCTACACCTTC. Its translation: CAISEGGTKTYYGYTF.

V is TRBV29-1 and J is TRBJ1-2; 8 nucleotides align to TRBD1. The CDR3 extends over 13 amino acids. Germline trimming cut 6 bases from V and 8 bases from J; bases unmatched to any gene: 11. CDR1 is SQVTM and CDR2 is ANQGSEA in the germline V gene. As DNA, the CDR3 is TGCAGCGTGCTCGGGACAGGCTCAGAGGGCTACACCTTC. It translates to CSVLGTGSEGYTF.

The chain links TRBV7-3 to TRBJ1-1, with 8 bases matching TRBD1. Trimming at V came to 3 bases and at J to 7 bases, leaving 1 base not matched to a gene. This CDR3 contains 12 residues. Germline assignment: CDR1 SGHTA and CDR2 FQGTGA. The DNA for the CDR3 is TGTGCCAGCAGCTTCGGACAGGGTGAAGCTTTCTTT. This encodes CASSFGQGEAFF.

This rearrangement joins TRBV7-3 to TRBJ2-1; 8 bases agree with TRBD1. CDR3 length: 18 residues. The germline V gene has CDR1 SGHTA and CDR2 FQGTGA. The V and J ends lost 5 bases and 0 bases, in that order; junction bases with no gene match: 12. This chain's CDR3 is CASSPIGTGPGSYNEQFF. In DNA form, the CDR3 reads TGTGCCAGCAGCCCCATCGGGACAGGCCCGGGCTCCTACAATGAGCAGTTCTTC.

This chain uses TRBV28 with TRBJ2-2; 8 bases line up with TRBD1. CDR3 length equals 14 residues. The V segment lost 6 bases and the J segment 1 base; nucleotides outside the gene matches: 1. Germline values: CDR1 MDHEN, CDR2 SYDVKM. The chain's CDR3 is CASRQGGNTGELFF. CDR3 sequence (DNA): TGTGCCAGCAGACAGGGGGGGAACACCGGGGAGCTGTTTTTT.

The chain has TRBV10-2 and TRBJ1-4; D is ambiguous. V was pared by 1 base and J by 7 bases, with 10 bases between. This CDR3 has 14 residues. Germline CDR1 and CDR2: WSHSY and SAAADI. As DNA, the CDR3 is TGCGCCAGCAGTGAGTTGGATAGCCTTGAAAAACTGTTTTTT. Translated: CASSELDSLEKLFF.

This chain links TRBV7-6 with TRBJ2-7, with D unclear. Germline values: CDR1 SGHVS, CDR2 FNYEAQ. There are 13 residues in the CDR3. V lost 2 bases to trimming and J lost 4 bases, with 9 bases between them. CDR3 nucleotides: TGTGCCAGCAGCTTACAGGATAGATACGAGCAGTACTTC. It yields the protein CASSLQDRYEQYF.

As DNA, the CDR3 is TGCAGTGCCTCCGGGGGCTACGAGCAGTACTTC. Protein sequence: CSASGGYEQYF. The rearrangement links TRBV20-1 to TRBJ2-7; tentatively, D is TRBD2 (6 bases). The V and J ends lost 6 bases and 3 bases respectively, with 9 bases between them. The length of the CDR3 is 11 residues. Germline V gives CDR1 DFQATT, CDR2 SNEGSKA (reference sequence).

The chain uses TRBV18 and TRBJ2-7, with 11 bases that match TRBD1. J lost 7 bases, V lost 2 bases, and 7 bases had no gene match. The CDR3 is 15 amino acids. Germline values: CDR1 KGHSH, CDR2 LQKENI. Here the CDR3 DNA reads TGTGCCAGCTCACCATACCGGGACAGGGGGTTGGAGCAGTACTTC. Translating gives CASSPYRDRGLEQYF.

The DNA for the CDR3 is TGTGCCAGCAGTTACTCCCAGGCTTTCTCCTACGAGCAGTACTTC. Translation gives CASSYSQAFSYEQYF. The chain couples TRBV6-5 to TRBJ2-7; D is unclear. This CDR3 region has 15 residues. Trimming removed 0 bases from V and 0 bases from J, with 9 bases in between. Looked up from germline, CDR1 is MNHEY and CDR2 is SVGAGI.

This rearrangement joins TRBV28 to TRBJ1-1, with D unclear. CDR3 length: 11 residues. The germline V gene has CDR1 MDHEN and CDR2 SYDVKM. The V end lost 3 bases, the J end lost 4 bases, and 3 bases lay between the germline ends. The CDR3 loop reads CASSLPTEAFF. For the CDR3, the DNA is TGTGCCAGCAGTTTGCCCACTGAAGCTTTCTTT.

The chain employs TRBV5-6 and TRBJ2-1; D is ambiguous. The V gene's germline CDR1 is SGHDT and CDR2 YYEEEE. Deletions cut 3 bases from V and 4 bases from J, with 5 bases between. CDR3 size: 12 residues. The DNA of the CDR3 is TGTGCCAGCAGCTCCAATTACAATGAGCAGTTCTTC. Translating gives CASSSNYNEQFF.

CDR3: CASSIRSGGDYEQYF. The CDR3 bases are TGTGCCAGTAGTATTCGCTCAGGGGGGGATTACGAGCAGTACTTC. The chain carries TRBV19 and TRBJ2-7, with D perhaps being TRBD1 or TRBD2 (7 bases each). The length of the CDR3 is 15 residues. V lost 3 bases, J lost 4 bases, and 16 bases lay in between. Germline V lookup: CDR1 LNHDA, CDR2 SQIVND (reference sequence).

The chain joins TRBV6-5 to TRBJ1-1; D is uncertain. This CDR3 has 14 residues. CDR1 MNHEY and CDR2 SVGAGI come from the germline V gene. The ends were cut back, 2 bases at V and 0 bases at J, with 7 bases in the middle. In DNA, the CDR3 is TGTGCCAGCAGTTACGGACGGTTGAACACTGAAGCTTTCTTT. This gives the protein CASSYGRLNTEAFF.

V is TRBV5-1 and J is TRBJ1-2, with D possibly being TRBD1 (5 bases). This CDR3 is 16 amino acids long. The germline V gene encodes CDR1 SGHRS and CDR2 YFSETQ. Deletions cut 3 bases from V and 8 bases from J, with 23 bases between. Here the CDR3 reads CASSSTPTGSLGGYTF. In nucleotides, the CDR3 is TGCGCCAGCAGCTCTACCCCAACAGGCAGTCTGGGAGGCTACACCTTC.

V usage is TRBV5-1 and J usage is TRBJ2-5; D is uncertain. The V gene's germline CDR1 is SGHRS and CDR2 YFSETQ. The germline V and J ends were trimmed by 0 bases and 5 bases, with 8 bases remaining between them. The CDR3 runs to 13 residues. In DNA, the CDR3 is TGCGCCAGCAGCTTGGGGGGTGGTGAGACCCAGTACTTC. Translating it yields CASSLGGGETQYF.

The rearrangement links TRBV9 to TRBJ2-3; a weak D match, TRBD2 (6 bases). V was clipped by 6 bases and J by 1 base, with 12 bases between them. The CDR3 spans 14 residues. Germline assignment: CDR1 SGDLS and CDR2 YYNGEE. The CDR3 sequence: CASKEASGTDTQYF. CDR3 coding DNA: TGTGCCAGCAAGGAGGCTAGCGGCACAGATACGCAGTATTTT. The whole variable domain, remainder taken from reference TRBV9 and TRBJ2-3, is DSGVTQTPKHLITATGQRVTLRCSPRSGDLSVYWYQQSLDQGLQFLIQYYNGEERAKGNILERFSAQQFPDLHSELNLSSLELGDSALYFCASKEASGTDTQYFGPGTRLTVL.

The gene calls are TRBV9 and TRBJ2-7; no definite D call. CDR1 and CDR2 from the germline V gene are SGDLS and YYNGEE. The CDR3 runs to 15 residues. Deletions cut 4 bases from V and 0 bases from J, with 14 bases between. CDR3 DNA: TGTGCCAGCAGCCCCAGAAACCGAAGCTCCTACGAGCAGTACTTC. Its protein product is CASSPRNRSSYEQYF.

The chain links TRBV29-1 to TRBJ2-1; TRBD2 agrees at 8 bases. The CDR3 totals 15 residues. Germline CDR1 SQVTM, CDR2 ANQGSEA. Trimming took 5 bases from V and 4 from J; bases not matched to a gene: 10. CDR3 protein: CSVPIPPSGYNEQFF. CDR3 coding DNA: TGCAGCGTTCCAATTCCCCCTAGCGGGTACAATGAGCAGTTCTTC.

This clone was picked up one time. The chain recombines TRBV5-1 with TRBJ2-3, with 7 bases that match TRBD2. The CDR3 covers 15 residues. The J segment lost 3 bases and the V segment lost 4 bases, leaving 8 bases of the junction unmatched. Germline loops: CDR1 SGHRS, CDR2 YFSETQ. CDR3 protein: CASSPRGGGTDTQYF. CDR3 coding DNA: TGCGCCAGCAGCCCTCGGGGCGGGGGAACAGATACGCAGTATTTT.

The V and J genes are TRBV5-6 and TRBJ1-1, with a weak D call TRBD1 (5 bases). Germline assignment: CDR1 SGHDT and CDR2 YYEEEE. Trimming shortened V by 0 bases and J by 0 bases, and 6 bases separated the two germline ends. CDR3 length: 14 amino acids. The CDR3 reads CASSLVGVNTEAFF. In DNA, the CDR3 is TGTGCCAGCAGCTTGGTAGGGGTGAACACTGAAGCTTTCTTT.